This T cell receptor beta chain was captured in a study of preoperative IRX-2 immunotherapy in early breast cancer. The CDR3 runs 15 residues. The V and J ends lost 5 bases and 2 bases respectively, with 13 bases between them. Germline V gives CDR1 SSHAT, CDR2 FNYEAQ (reference sequence). Treatment reported: preoperative locoregional IRX-2 cytokine immunotherapy. Samples came from a phase Ib trial of preoperative locoregional IRX-2 cytokine immunotherapy. Using immunoSEQ multiplex PCR, the repertoire was profiled, and TCRdb retains in-frame clones only, with some absent. The repertoire includes approximately 25,000 clones, around 75% of them detected once, and around 6.5% sits in the top ten.

This chain links TRBV7-7 with TRBJ1-5; D is uncertain. The input for sequencing was lymph node tissue, taken after IRX-2 immunotherapy. This receptor was identified in a human donor with breast cancer. CDR3 in DNA: TGTGCCAGCAGCCTCCAGAGCACGGGCAATCAGCCCCAGCATTTT. The encoded protein is CASSLQSTGNQPQHF.